The source of this TCR beta chain is a study of blood T cell repertoires in COVID-19. The wider study: The cDNA or gDNA used as material had been derived from T cells, B-cell-depleted T cells, or PBMCs.

This table comes from immunoSEQ multiplex PCR, and its TCRdb copy is limited to in-frame clones, with some not included. The sample has 100,000 or so clones, about nine tenths seen once. The CDR3 length is 13 residues. The V end lost 4 bases, the J end lost 5 bases, and 10 bases lay between the germline ends. CDR1 and CDR2 (germline): SGHNT, YENEEA. The V gene is TRBV11-3, the J gene TRBJ2-3; D is possibly TRBD1 (5 bases). Sequencing was done on a sample of peripheral blood. This clonotype originated in a woman aged 45-59 years in a cohort sampled during active COVID-19. DNA of the CDR3: TGTGCCAGCAGCTCCCGACAGAAAGATACGCAGTATTTT. This encodes CASSSRQKDTQYF.